This T cell receptor beta chain emerged from a study of blood T cell repertoires in COVID-19. On the study more broadly: The cDNA or gDNA used as material had been derived from T cells, B-cell-depleted T cells, or PBMCs.

Germline V CDR1 and CDR2: MNHEY, SVGAGI. The CDR3 runs 14 residues. The V and J ends lost 7 bases and 9 bases, in that order; junction bases with no gene match: 12. Libraries were prepared by immunoSEQ multiplex PCR; TCRdb keeps only in-frame clonotypes and omits some of them. The profile covers around 100,000 clones, with 65% to 80% appearing a single time and around 20% taken by the ten largest. Sequenced sample: peripheral blood. V and J are TRBV6-5 and TRBJ2-1, with 7 bases aligning to TRBD2. The sequence derives from a man in his 70s with active or convalescent COVID-19. CDR3 sequence reads: CASTLDWGRGEQFF. The CDR3 DNA follows: TGTGCCAGCACCCTAGACTGGGGGAGGGGTGAGCAGTTCTTC.